Listed below are T cell receptor beta chains from one sample, sequenced in a study of patients and donors after allogeneic stem cell transplantation. MiXCR, run by TCRdb on the RT-PCR reads, gives a single entry per CDR3 protein. The table shows roughly 230,000 distinct CDR3 sequences, with roughly 15% occurring only once. Source material: blood, either unsorted or a sorted T cell fraction (not recorded which). These receptors all come from a human donor who was either an allogeneic HSCT recipient or a stem cell or donor lymphocyte infusion donor (not recorded which). It is not recorded whose cells these are; they may come from a transplant donor. The CDR3 runs from the conserved cysteine through the conserved F or W. The order of the fields is clone size, J gene, V gene, D gene, CDR3 protein, CDR3 DNA. A D gene is named only where the DNA matches it firmly. Clone size is given for some rows only: seen once, a few or many times, or a class if the clone is expanded.

- TRBJ1-5 TRBV12-3/TRBV12-4 TRBD1 CASSRTGGGNQPQHF TGTGCCAGCAGCCGCACAGGGGGCGGCAATCAGCCCCAGCATTTT
many TRBJ1-2 TRBV29-1 - CSVDSRANYGYTF TGCAGCGTTGACTCTCGGGCCAACTATGGCTACACCTTC
few TRBJ2-5 TRBV7-2 TRBD1 CASSLAGTEQETQYF TGTGCCAGCAGCCTGGCTGGGACAGAACAAGAGACCCAGTACTTC
many TRBJ2-3 TRBV24-1 TRBD1 CATSDPGTGSPGTQYF TGTGCCACCAGTGACCCCGGGACAGGCTCCCCGGGTACGCAGTATTTT
many TRBJ2-1 TRBV11-3 TRBD2 CASSLISGAYNEQFF TGTGCCAGCAGCTTAATTAGCGGGGCCTACAATGAGCAGTTCTTC
- TRBJ2-1 TRBV6-1 TRBD2 CASSELGTSAYNEQFF TGTGCCAGCAGTGAATTGGGGACTAGCGCCTACAATGAGCAGTTCTTC
few TRBJ2-1 TRBV30 - CAWSDAGGNEQFF TGTGCCTGGAGTGATGCTGGAGGGAATGAGCAGTTCTTC
few TRBJ2-7 TRBV20-1 - CSATEGVHDEQYF TGCAGTGCTACAGAAGGGGTGCACGACGAGCAGTACTTC
many TRBJ2-1 TRBV18 - CASSPVDSSYNEQFF TGTGCCAGCTCACCAGTAGACAGCTCCTACAATGAGCAGTTCTTC
few TRBJ1-1 TRBV5-1 - CASSTLIGNTEAFF TGCGCCAGCAGCACCCTGATCGGGAACACTGAAGCTTTCTTT